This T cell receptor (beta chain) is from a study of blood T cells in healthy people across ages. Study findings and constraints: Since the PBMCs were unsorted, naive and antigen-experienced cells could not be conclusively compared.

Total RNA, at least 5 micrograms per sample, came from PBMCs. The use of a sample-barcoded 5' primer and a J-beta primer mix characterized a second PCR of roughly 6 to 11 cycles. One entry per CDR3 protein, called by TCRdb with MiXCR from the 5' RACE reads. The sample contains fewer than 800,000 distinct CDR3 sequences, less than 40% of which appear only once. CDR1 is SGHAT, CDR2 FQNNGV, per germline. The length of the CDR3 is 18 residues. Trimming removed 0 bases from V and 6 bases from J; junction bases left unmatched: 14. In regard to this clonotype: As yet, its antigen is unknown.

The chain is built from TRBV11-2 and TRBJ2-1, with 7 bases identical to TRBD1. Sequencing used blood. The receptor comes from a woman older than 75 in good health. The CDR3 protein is CASSLEVLTGSACNEQFF. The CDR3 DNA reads TGTGCCAGCAGCTTAGAGGTATTGACAGGGTCGGCCTGCAATGAGCAGTTCTTC.